The rows below give T cell receptor beta chains drawn from one sample of a study of T cell responses to AZD1222 COVID-19 vaccine. This table comes from immunoSEQ multiplex PCR, and its TCRdb copy is limited to in-frame clones, with some not included. The repertoire includes 120,000 to 150,000 clones, about 81% of them detected once, and about 4% sits in the top ten. The input for sequencing was peripheral blood, taken on day 0 of MenACWY control vaccination. The source is an adult in good health. CDR3s include the opening cysteine and the closing phenylalanine or tryptophan. D genes are given only for firm matches. Expanded clones are given a class, and other clones once, few, many or no size at all.

CDR3 DNA: TGTGCCAGTAGTATCTCAACAGGGAAGGTGACTGAAGCTTTCTTT; CDR3 protein: CASSISTGKVTEAFF; clone size: NA; J gene: TRBJ1-1; D gene: NA; V gene: TRBV19
CDR3 DNA: TGTGCCAGCAGCCCTTACTTAAGGTCCTACGAGCAGTACTTC; CDR3 protein: CASSPYLRSYEQYF; clone size: once; J gene: TRBJ2-7; D gene: NA; V gene: TRBV13
CDR3 DNA: TGTGCCAGCAGCTTGCGGGCTAGCGGGGGAGGTGAGCAGTTCTTC; CDR3 protein: CASSLRASGGGEQFF; clone size: few; J gene: TRBJ2-1; D gene: TRBD2; V gene: TRBV5-8
CDR3 DNA: TGCAGCGTTGATAAGGGGGGCTACGAGCAGTACTTC; CDR3 protein: CSVDKGGYEQYF; clone size: NA; J gene: TRBJ2-7; D gene: NA; V gene: TRBV29-1
CDR3 DNA: TGTGCCAGCAGCCTCCGCAGGGTGCTAGCGGGGGCGGTGGAAGAGACCCAGTACTTC; CDR3 protein: CASSLRRVLAGAVEETQYF; clone size: NA; J gene: TRBJ2-5; D gene: TRBD2; V gene: TRBV3-1/TRBV3-2
CDR3 DNA: TGTGCCAGCAGCCCCGGACTAGCGGGCTCCGGAGAGACCCAGTACTTC; CDR3 protein: CASSPGLAGSGETQYF; clone size: NA; J gene: TRBJ2-5; D gene: TRBD2; V gene: TRBV5-4
CDR3 DNA: TGTGCCAGCAGCGCCTCGACAGGGAACACTGAAGCTTTCTTT; CDR3 protein: CASSASTGNTEAFF; clone size: NA; J gene: TRBJ1-1; D gene: NA; V gene: TRBV7-3
CDR3 DNA: TGTGCCAGCAGCTTAGATAGGGTTGGAATTAACACTGAAGCTTTCTTT; CDR3 protein: CASSLDRVGINTEAFF; clone size: few; J gene: TRBJ1-1; D gene: NA; V gene: TRBV7-9
CDR3 DNA: TGTGCCAGTATTACGACAGGGATTGGAAACACCATATATTTT; CDR3 protein: CASITTGIGNTIYF; clone size: NA; J gene: TRBJ1-3; D gene: TRBD1; V gene: TRBV19
CDR3 DNA: TGTGCCAGCAGCTTAGAGGGGACAGGAAGATACGAGCAGTACTTC; CDR3 protein: CASSLEGTGRYEQYF; clone size: once; J gene: TRBJ2-7; D gene: TRBD1; V gene: TRBV7-6
CDR3 DNA: TGTGCCAGCAGCTTGGACAGGTACGAGCAGTACTTC; CDR3 protein: CASSLDRYEQYF; clone size: NA; J gene: TRBJ2-7; D gene: TRBD1; V gene: TRBV11-2
CDR3 DNA: TGCAGCGCTAGACCTGGGAGCCAAGAGACCCAGTACTTC; CDR3 protein: CSARPGSQETQYF; clone size: NA; J gene: TRBJ2-5; D gene: NA; V gene: TRBV29-1
CDR3 DNA: TGTGCCAGCAGTGAATTAAGGTATAGCAATCAGCCCCAGCATTTT; CDR3 protein: CASSELRYSNQPQHF; clone size: NA; J gene: TRBJ1-5; D gene: NA; V gene: TRBV6-1
CDR3 DNA: TGCGCCCGTAACCACAGGTCCCTGGGGAGGGAACTGTTTTTT; CDR3 protein: CARNHRSLGRELFF; clone size: NA; J gene: TRBJ1-4; D gene: NA; V gene: TRBV12-5
CDR3 DNA: TGTGCCAGCAGCCACCCAGGGATCGGCGGGGAGCTGTTTTTT; CDR3 protein: CASSHPGIGGELFF; clone size: many; J gene: TRBJ2-2; D gene: NA; V gene: TRBV7-9
CDR3 DNA: TGTGCCAGCACCCTGACGGGAGGGGGCGGCCAGCCCCAGCATTTT; CDR3 protein: CASTLTGGGGQPQHF; clone size: NA; J gene: TRBJ1-5; D gene: TRBD1; V gene: TRBV7-8
CDR3 DNA: TGTGCCAGTAGCAGGGGACAGTTACAAACTAACTATGGCTACACCTTC; CDR3 protein: CASSRGQLQTNYGYTF; clone size: NA; J gene: TRBJ1-2; D gene: TRBD1; V gene: TRBV19
CDR3 DNA: TGCGCCAGCAGCCAGTCTACAGGGAGCACCGGGGAGCTGTTTTTT; CDR3 protein: CASSQSTGSTGELFF; clone size: NA; J gene: TRBJ2-2; D gene: NA; V gene: TRBV4-1
CDR3 DNA: TGTGCTAGTGGTTTGGCTTATCAGCCCCAGCATTTT; CDR3 protein: CASGLAYQPQHF; clone size: NA; J gene: TRBJ1-5; D gene: NA; V gene: TRBV12-5
CDR3 DNA: TGCGCCAGCAGGACGGGCACTGAAGCTTTCTTT; CDR3 protein: CASRTGTEAFF; clone size: few; J gene: TRBJ1-1; D gene: NA; V gene: TRBV5-1
CDR3 DNA: TGTGCCAGCAGCGTAGAGGGCCTTTCTGGGAGTGAAGCTTTCTTT; CDR3 protein: CASSVEGLSGSEAFF; clone size: NA; J gene: TRBJ1-1; D gene: NA; V gene: TRBV9
CDR3 DNA: TGTGCCGGAGGGCAGCGGGGGGTATCAAATGAGCAGTTCTTC; CDR3 protein: CAGGQRGVSNEQFF; clone size: NA; J gene: TRBJ2-1; D gene: TRBD2; V gene: TRBV5-4
CDR3 DNA: TGTGCCAGCAGCCAAGAACGAGGGAGGAATTCACCCCTCCACTTT; CDR3 protein: CASSQERGRNSPLHF; clone size: NA; J gene: TRBJ1-6; D gene: NA; V gene: TRBV3-1/TRBV3-2
CDR3 DNA: TGTGCCAGCAGCTTAGGGGAGGGGCTTCGGTACAATGAGCAGTTCTTC; CDR3 protein: CASSLGEGLRYNEQFF; clone size: NA; J gene: TRBJ2-1; D gene: TRBD2; V gene: TRBV7-9
CDR3 DNA: TGTGCCAGCAGCTTAGCGGGGGGGAAGGAGACCCAGTACTTC; CDR3 protein: CASSLAGGKETQYF; clone size: NA; J gene: TRBJ2-5; D gene: TRBD2; V gene: TRBV7-2
CDR3 DNA: TGTGCCAGCAGCTTAGTGGCCCTTAATTCACCCCTCCACTTT; CDR3 protein: CASSLVALNSPLHF; clone size: NA; J gene: TRBJ1-6; D gene: NA; V gene: TRBV11-2
CDR3 DNA: TGTGCCAGTAGTACAGGACAGGGGGAAGTAGATACGCAGTATTTT; CDR3 protein: CASSTGQGEVDTQYF; clone size: NA; J gene: TRBJ2-3; D gene: TRBD1; V gene: TRBV19
CDR3 DNA: TGTGCCAGCAGCCAATTGTCGGGACAGGGAAGAGGTACGCAGTATTTT; CDR3 protein: CASSQLSGQGRGTQYF; clone size: NA; J gene: TRBJ2-3; D gene: TRBD1; V gene: TRBV3-1/TRBV3-2
CDR3 DNA: TGTGCCAGCAGCCGAGACAGTAACACTGAAGCTTTCTTT; CDR3 protein: CASSRDSNTEAFF; clone size: few; J gene: TRBJ1-1; D gene: NA; V gene: TRBV7-3
CDR3 DNA: TGTGCCAGCAGGGGGACTACCGCTCAAGAGACCCAGTACTTC; CDR3 protein: CASRGTTAQETQYF; clone size: NA; J gene: TRBJ2-5; D gene: TRBD2; V gene: TRBV2
CDR3 DNA: TGCAGCGTTGGGAGGTGGGGGACAGACACAGATACGCAGTATTTT; CDR3 protein: CSVGRWGTDTDTQYF; clone size: NA; J gene: TRBJ2-3; D gene: TRBD1; V gene: TRBV29-1
CDR3 DNA: TGTGCCAGCAGTGAACAAAGCGGGGGAAGCAATGAGCAGTTCTTC; CDR3 protein: CASSEQSGGSNEQFF; clone size: NA; J gene: TRBJ2-1; D gene: TRBD2; V gene: TRBV6-1
CDR3 DNA: TGCGCCAGCAGCCGGGCAGGGGCCCTCTCTGGGGCCAACGTCCTGACTTTC; CDR3 protein: CASSRAGALSGANVLTF; clone size: once; J gene: TRBJ2-6; D gene: NA; V gene: TRBV4-1
CDR3 DNA: TGTGCCAGCAGTCCCGGACTAGCGGGGGGCACAGATACGCAGTATTTT; CDR3 protein: CASSPGLAGGTDTQYF; clone size: once; J gene: TRBJ2-3; D gene: TRBD2; V gene: TRBV28
CDR3 DNA: TGTGCCACCAGCAGAGAAAGGGGGGGCTCCTATAATTCACCCCTCCACTTT; CDR3 protein: CATSRERGGSYNSPLHF; clone size: NA; J gene: TRBJ1-6; D gene: NA; V gene: TRBV15
CDR3 DNA: TGTGCCAGCAGCCAATATAGCGCCGGCGGGACCGAGACCTACGAGCAGTACTTC; CDR3 protein: CASSQYSAGGTETYEQYF; clone size: NA; J gene: TRBJ2-7; D gene: NA; V gene: TRBV4-2
CDR3 DNA: TGTGCCAGTAGTAGCGGCGGGCAGTATAATTCACCCCTCCACTTT; CDR3 protein: CASSSGGQYNSPLHF; clone size: NA; J gene: TRBJ1-6; D gene: NA; V gene: TRBV19
CDR3 DNA: TGTGCCAGCAGTTATACAGGGTCCCGCTCACTCTTC; CDR3 protein: CASSYTGSRSLF; clone size: NA; J gene: TRBJ1-2; D gene: NA; V gene: TRBV2
CDR3 DNA: TGTGCCAGCAGCTTCGACAGGGCAAATTCACCCCTCCACTTT; CDR3 protein: CASSFDRANSPLHF; clone size: once; J gene: TRBJ1-6; D gene: TRBD1; V gene: TRBV5-5
CDR3 DNA: TGTGCCAGCAGGTTTATGGGACAAGGCACAGATACGCAGTATTTT; CDR3 protein: CASRFMGQGTDTQYF; clone size: NA; J gene: TRBJ2-3; D gene: NA; V gene: TRBV2
CDR3 DNA: TGTGCCAGCAGTCCACGGACAGGGCTTACTGGCTACACCTTC; CDR3 protein: CASSPRTGLTGYTF; clone size: NA; J gene: TRBJ1-2; D gene: TRBD1; V gene: TRBV27
CDR3 DNA: TGCGCCAGCAGCGACACTAGCGGTGGGAATGAGCAGTTCTTC; CDR3 protein: CASSDTSGGNEQFF; clone size: few; J gene: TRBJ2-1; D gene: TRBD2; V gene: TRBV10-2
CDR3 DNA: TGTGCCAGCAGTTTTTCTTCGGGGGGGGTACTTCAGCCCCAGCATTTT; CDR3 protein: CASSFSSGGVLQPQHF; clone size: NA; J gene: TRBJ1-5; D gene: NA; V gene: TRBV28
CDR3 DNA: TGTGCCAGTAGCCGACAGCCGAACACCGGGGAGCTGTTTTTT; CDR3 protein: CASSRQPNTGELFF; clone size: NA; J gene: TRBJ2-2; D gene: NA; V gene: TRBV19
CDR3 DNA: TGTGCCACCAGTGCTCAGAGGGGCTCCGAAGATACGCAGTATTTT; CDR3 protein: CATSAQRGSEDTQYF; clone size: NA; J gene: TRBJ2-3; D gene: NA; V gene: TRBV24-1
CDR3 DNA: TGCGCCAGCAGTGTACAGGGGGACACTAATGAAAAACTGTTTTTT; CDR3 protein: CASSVQGDTNEKLFF; clone size: NA; J gene: TRBJ1-4; D gene: TRBD1; V gene: TRBV10-1
CDR3 DNA: TGTGCCAGTAGTACCGGTAGACAGGGGGCAATGCCCCAGCATTTT; CDR3 protein: CASSTGRQGAMPQHF; clone size: NA; J gene: TRBJ1-5; D gene: TRBD1; V gene: TRBV19
CDR3 DNA: TGTGCCAGCAGCCAAAACAGGGGTCGTAACCAGCCCCAGCATTTT; CDR3 protein: CASSQNRGRNQPQHF; clone size: NA; J gene: TRBJ1-5; D gene: TRBD1; V gene: TRBV3-1/TRBV3-2
CDR3 DNA: TGTGCCAGCAGCGTAGGACTAGCGGGGGGTACCTCTGGGGCCAACGTCCTGACTTTC; CDR3 protein: CASSVGLAGGTSGANVLTF; clone size: NA; J gene: TRBJ2-6; D gene: TRBD2; V gene: TRBV9
CDR3 DNA: TGTGCCAGCAGCGTGGACAGTGCAACTAATGAAAAACTGTTTTTT; CDR3 protein: CASSVDSATNEKLFF; clone size: NA; J gene: TRBJ1-4; D gene: NA; V gene: TRBV7-9
CDR3 DNA: TGTGCCAGCAGCTTAGACACCACCGGGGAGCTGTTTTTT; CDR3 protein: CASSLDTTGELFF; clone size: NA; J gene: TRBJ2-2; D gene: NA; V gene: TRBV7-6
CDR3 DNA: TGTGCCAGCAGCTCCATTCCAGGCATCACCCCTAACTATGGCTACACCTTC; CDR3 protein: CASSSIPGITPNYGYTF; clone size: NA; J gene: TRBJ1-2; D gene: NA; V gene: TRBV7-2
CDR3 DNA: TGTGCCAGCAGTGAAGGTTGGGGGAGGGAAGAGACCCAGTACTTC; CDR3 protein: CASSEGWGREETQYF; clone size: NA; J gene: TRBJ2-5; D gene: TRBD2; V gene: TRBV2